Below, one TCR beta chain is given with its context. Its target antigen remains unknown. This may come from a read error, since a much larger clone is one base off. These data belong to a study of T cells in Graves' hyperthyroidism and ophthalmopathy (dated by TCRdb to 2018 to 2020). For the wider study: Peripheral blood was sampled at the time of initial diagnosis, prior to any treatment. To identify TCR V-J signatures that set the groups apart, the researchers used a discovery cohort of 100 patients, made up of some 41 with Graves' ophthalmopathy and about 59 with stable Graves' hyperthyroidism. Prospective prediction of ophthalmopathy was tested in an independent validation cohort of fewer than 20 hyperthyroidism patients and some 17 patients who later progressed to ophthalmopathy. For training and testing, the 80 to 100 patients in the discovery cohort were randomly divided in a 7:3 ratio. The study also compared thyroid tissue and blood T-cell repertoires from five or six Graves' hyperthyroidism patients. Once sampling was done, hyperthyroidism patients were given methimazole at a starting dose of 30 mg daily, whereas ophthalmopathy patients were given high-dose intravenous methylprednisolone. The paper describes TCR Vbeta CDR3 sequencing of 135 peripheral blood samples, made up of 43 ophthalmopathy patients, around 78 hyperthyroidism patients and roughly 17 progressor patients.

Amplification of TCR beta CDR3 regions was carried out from RNA transcripts. For the first round of RT-PCR on the TCR CDR3, the HTBI primer set was used together with the Qiagen OneStep RT-PCR kit. Libraries were constructed in a second round of multiplex PCR, after which size selection and purification were carried out. Sequencing of the libraries was done on an Illumina HiSeq2000 using paired-end 100 bp reads. The source study handled its data this way. SOAPnuke was used to process the raw data, throwing out any read that contained adapters or uncalled bases, had a mean Phred below 15, or lacked an exact constant-primer or identifier match. High-quality paired reads were merged using COPE v1.2.5, and each unique nucleotide sequence was defined as a clonotype. MiTCR v1.1 was used to align clonotypes to the IMGT TRBV, TRBD and TRBJ reference segments. The analysis included only V-J combinations with a frequency above 0.0001, which together covered roughly 99% of the repertoires. The TCS score was defined as the ratio of F50 (clonal expansion) to E x V (chaos), calculated using BLOSUM62-based TCRdist between CDR3 peptides within each V-J. Welch's t-statistics and random forest reduced roughly 540 V-J features to 13, which were used in a naive Bayes classifier (R e1071). TCRdb passed the public sequencing reads through fastp at Q25 and MiXCR, retaining productive beta sequences. All rows with the same CDR3 protein become a single entry with the most common DNA and genes. The V and J calls follow TCRdb's processing rather than the paper's. Present in this sample are about 720,000 distinct CDR3 sequences, roughly a sixth of which were seen just once. About a sixth of the sample is in the top ten clones.

The hyperthyroidism patients were between 18 and 65 years old and newly diagnosed, with a disease duration of less than 2 months. Exclusion was applied to patients with uncontrolled infections, other autoimmune diseases, pregnancy or lactation. Diagnoses relied on clinical symptoms, serum thyroxine and TRAb, thyroid ultrasound and orbital computed tomography. Blood from progressor patients was drawn when they were first diagnosed with hyperthyroidism, before any ophthalmopathy symptoms appeared. PBMCs were separated from roughly 10 ml of fresh peripheral blood using Ficoll-Paque density gradient centrifugation. Patients classed as progressors first received a Graves' hyperthyroidism diagnosis and then went on to develop ophthalmopathy during follow-up. Trizol reagent was used to extract total RNA, and RNA quality was then checked on an Agilent 2100 Bioanalyzer. Paper-wide results and their limitations: Most expanded thyroid clonotypes (frequency above 0.001) were also detected in blood, a finding suggesting that blood repertoires may reflect thyroid immune responses. Ophthalmopathy was separated from stable hyperthyroidism by a 13 V-J signature model, with about 88% sensitivity and about 81% specificity obtained in cross-validation and 80%/75% obtained in testing. No statistical method was used to set the sample size in advance, and investigators knew the group allocation. In validation, the model predicted progression to ophthalmopathy a median of roughly 6.5 months before onset, with over 60% sensitivity and just under 75% specificity.

This receptor was taken from a woman aged 50 to 60 with Graves' hyperthyroidism that later progressed to Graves' ophthalmopathy. The specimen was blood.

The nucleotide sequence reads as follows: TGTGCCAGCGGCTTCGATGAGCAGTTCTTC. Translated, it reads CASGFDEQFF. The chain is encoded by TRBV11-2 joined to TRBJ2-1; too little of a D gene remains to name it. The CDR3 numbers 10 residues from cysteine through phenylalanine. The sequence is cut down to CDR3 DNA, 30 bases in frame from base 1. CDR1 and CDR2 (SGHAT, FQNNGV) derive from the germline V gene.